The clone carrying this T cell receptor beta chain was recorded many times. Its antigen is unidentified. This specimen comes from a study of blood T cells in healthy people across ages. Findings and limits, study-wide: Because donor CMV status was unknown, expanded clonotype changes were possibly confounded. Long-lived donors exceeded aged donors in naive CD4+ cells and diversity. Significant beta diversity loss was already apparent by age roughly 38, declining roughly linearly.

A second PCR of 7 to 11 cycles used a sample-barcoded 5' primer and a J-beta primer mix. TCRdb re-analysed the 5' RACE reads in MiXCR, keeping a single row per CDR3 protein. The sample has about 1,500,000 distinct CDR3 sequences, 40% to 50% seen once. V lost 1 base and J 1 base, leaving 6 bases between the germline ends. CDR3 length: 14 residues. Germline V gene data show CDR1 as SGHTA and CDR2 as FQGNSA. This TCR derives from a woman aged 18-29 years in good health. The specimen sequenced was blood. The chain recombines TRBV7-2 with TRBJ2-3; D is ambiguous. The CDR3 here is CASSLGWGTDTQYF. DNA for the CDR3: TGTGCCAGCAGCTTAGGGTGGGGCACAGATACGCAGTATTTT.